These 4 T cell receptor beta chains originate from one sample sequenced in a study of blood T cell repertoires in COVID-19. Sequencing was performed with immunoSEQ multiplex PCR; in TCRdb, only in-frame clones are kept and a portion is missing. The table has about 210,000 clones, under 90% seen once. Sequencing input: peripheral blood. The source is a woman aged 40 to 55 with active or convalescent COVID-19.

The sample holds a few counts of this clone. The V call is TRBV5-8, the J call TRBJ2-7; 7 bases fit TRBD1. The CDR3 runs to 12 residues. J gave up 7 bases and V 0 bases, and 1 base lay outside the gene matches. Germline V lookup: CDR1 SGHTS, CDR2 YDEGEE. CDR3 DNA: TGTGCCAGCAGCTTGGGACAGGGTGAGCAGTACTTC. This codes for CASSLGQGEQYF.

V and J are TRBV27 and TRBJ1-2; perhaps TRBD1 as D (6 bases). The CDR3 runs 13 residues. V was shortened by 5 bases and J by 8 bases, with 15 bases between the two germline ends. Germline V gene sequence: CDR1 MNHEY, CDR2 SMNVEV (reference sequence). CDR3 sequence (DNA): TGTGCCAGCAGTCCTACGAGGGGGTACGGCTACACCTTC. It yields the protein CASSPTRGYGYTF.

This clone was counted a single time. This rearrangement joins TRBV11-2 to TRBJ2-3; D unresolved. Germline V CDR1 and CDR2: SGHAT, FQNNGV. This CDR3 has 14 amino acids. V dropped 5 bases and J dropped 4 bases, with 13 bases sitting between them. CDR3: CASSADMGADTQYF. Here the CDR3 DNA reads TGTGCCAGCAGCGCGGATATGGGTGCAGATACGCAGTATTTT.

The chain combines TRBV27 with TRBJ1-1; D is possibly TRBD1 (6 bases). This CDR3 contains 14 residues. Germline-derived CDR1 and CDR2 are MNHEY and SMNVEV (reference sequence). The germline V and J ends were trimmed by 6 bases and 0 bases, with 11 bases remaining between them. DNA of the CDR3: TGTGCCAGCAGACCCAGGGGCATGAACACTGAAGCTTTCTTT. Translating it yields CASRPRGMNTEAFF.